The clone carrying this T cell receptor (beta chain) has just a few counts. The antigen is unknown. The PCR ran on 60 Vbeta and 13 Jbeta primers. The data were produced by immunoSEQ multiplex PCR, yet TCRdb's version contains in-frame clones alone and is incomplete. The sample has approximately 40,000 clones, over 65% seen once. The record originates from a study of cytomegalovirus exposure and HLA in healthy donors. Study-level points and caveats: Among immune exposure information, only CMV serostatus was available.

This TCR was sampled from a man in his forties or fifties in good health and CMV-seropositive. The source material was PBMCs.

CDR3 sequence: CASSRRGEGLGEKLFF. CDR3 bases: TGCGCCAGCAGCCGAAGAGGAGAGGGATTGGGTGAAAAACTGTTTTTT. J is TRBJ1-4 and V is TRBV4-1; D is undetermined. Germline-derived CDR1 and CDR2 are MGHRA and YSYEKL. With 4 bases removed from V and 7 bases from J, the gap between germline ends came to 19 bases. The CDR3 is 16 residues long.